These 29 T cell receptor beta chains came from one sample sequenced in a study of blood T cell repertoires in COVID-19. Sequenced by immunoSEQ multiplex PCR; TCRdb stores in-frame clones only, minus some. Here the sample spans around 210,000 clones, 84% being singletons. The source material was peripheral blood. The receptors originated from a woman older than 75 with COVID-19, enrolled during active disease.

CDR3: CASSAGTGITEAFF. CDR3 coding DNA: TGTGCCAGCAGCGCCGGAACAGGGATAACTGAAGCTTTCTTT. The genes are TRBV21-1 and TRBJ1-1; TRBD1, the table's D call, lacks a check against the DNA. TRBV21-1 is recorded as a pseudogene. This CDR3 is 14 amino acids long.

This clone was detected a few times. The V gene is TRBV7-9, the J gene TRBJ1-1, with a tentative D call TRBD1 (5 bases). The V end was cut by 5 bases, the J end by 3 bases, with 13 bases between. This CDR3 has 14 amino acids. Germline CDR1 and CDR2: SEHNR and FQNEAQ (reference sequence). In DNA, the CDR3 is TGTGCCAGCAGCCTGCAAGGACAAGACACTGAAGCTTTCTTT. It is translated as CASSLQGQDTEAFF.

The rearrangement uses TRBV29-1 and TRBJ1-4, with 7 bases aligning to TRBD1. Germline assignment: CDR1 SQVTM and CDR2 ANQGSEA. V shed 6 bases, J shed 7 bases, and the junction held 8 bases outside the gene matches. The CDR3 extends over 13 amino acids. The CDR3 sequence is CSVVDRVSEKLFF. The DNA of the CDR3 is TGCAGCGTAGTCGACAGGGTCAGTGAAAAACTGTTTTTT.

The genes are TRBV11-2 and TRBJ1-1, with D tentatively TRBD1 (6 bases). The germline gives CDR1 SGHAT, CDR2 FQNNGV. CDR3 length: 15 residues. V was shortened by 2 bases and J by 2 bases, with 12 bases between the two germline ends. The CDR3 loop reads CASSLTTGFNTEAFF. The CDR3 nucleotides are TGTGCCAGCAGCTTAACGACAGGATTTAACACTGAAGCTTTCTTT.

The count of this clone is one. The chain carries TRBV5-1 and TRBJ2-3; D is unclear. The CDR3 extends over 15 amino acids. V shed 5 bases and J shed 2 bases, with 15 bases lying between them. Germline-derived CDR1 and CDR2 are SGHRS and YFSETQ. The CDR3: CASSFDRGPTDTQYF. In nucleotides, the CDR3 is TGCGCCAGCAGTTTCGACCGCGGCCCCACAGATACGCAGTATTTT.

This clone has more than one count but fewer than ten. The rearrangement joins TRBV11-2 to TRBJ2-1; 8 bases agree with TRBD2. The CDR3 loop spans 18 amino acids. Germline CDR1 SGHAT, CDR2 FQNNGV. Germline trimming cut 1 base from V and 4 bases from J; bases unmatched to any gene: 12. The CDR3 sequence: CASSLASPGRADYNEQFF. CDR3 nucleotides: TGTGCCAGCAGCTTAGCTTCCCCCGGGAGGGCCGATTACAATGAGCAGTTCTTC.

The chain couples TRBV3-1 (or the pseudogene TRBV3-2) to TRBJ1-5; the match to TRBD1 covers 8 bases. This CDR3 is built from 14 residues. The germline gives CDR1 LGHDT, CDR2 YNNKEL (reference sequence). V shed 4 bases, J shed 4 bases, and the junction held 3 bases outside the gene matches. CDR3 bases: TGTGCCAGCAGCCTCAGGGGGCCAAATCAGCCCCAGCATTTT. This encodes CASSLRGPNQPQHF.

The chain carries TRBV19 and TRBJ1-1, with D hard to call. The length of the CDR3 is 11 residues. CDR1 and CDR2 (germline): LNHDA, SQIVND (reference sequence). Trimming removed 4 bases at V and 11 bases at J, with 11 bases between. The CDR3 reads CASSKGQRAFF. The DNA of the CDR3 is TGTGCCAGTAGTAAGGGCCAGCGGGCTTTCTTT. Full variable domain (remainder filled in from reference TRBV19 and TRBJ1-1): DGGITQSPKYLFRKEGQNVTLSCEQNLNHDAMYWYRQDPGQGLRLIYYSQIVNDFQKGDIAEGYSVSREKKESFPLTVTSAQKNPTAFYLCASSKGQRAFFGQGTRLTVV.

J is TRBJ2-3 and V is TRBV5-1; 8 bases fit TRBD1. V dropped 0 bases and J dropped 2; count of bases not matched to a gene: 2. CDR1 is SGHRS, CDR2 YFSETQ, per germline. CDR3 length: 15 amino acids. Here the CDR3 DNA reads TGCGCCAGCAGCTTGGCAGGGGGCCTCACAGATACGCAGTATTTT. Amino acids: CASSLAGGLTDTQYF.

V gene TRBV24-1 combines with J gene TRBJ1-1; D perhaps matches TRBD1 (5 bases). The CDR3 is 12 amino acids. The V end lost 3 bases, the J end lost 11 bases, and 12 bases lay between the germline ends. Germline V gene lookup returns CDR1 KGHDR and CDR2 SFDVKD. CDR3 protein: CATSDIRGRAFF. The CDR3 nucleotides are TGTGCCACCAGTGATATTAGGGGCCGGGCTTTCTTT.

V and J are TRBV15 and TRBJ1-4, with D possibly matching TRBD1 (5 bases). V shed 1 base and J shed 6 bases, with 12 bases lying between them. Germline CDR1 and CDR2: LNHNV and YYDKDF (reference sequence). This CDR3 comprises 15 residues. CDR3 bases: TGTGCCACCAGCAGAGTGGGCCCGGGGGATGAAAAACTGTTTTTT. Translation gives CATSRVGPGDEKLFF.

The J gene is TRBJ2-3, the V gene TRBV9; 7 nucleotides agree with TRBD2. Germline CDR1 reads SGDLS; CDR2 reads YYNGEE. The CDR3 loop spans 14 amino acids. J was trimmed by 9 bases and V by 3 bases; bases with no gene match: 10. The DNA for the CDR3 is TGTGCCAGCAGCGCGAGGACCTTGGGGGGGACGCAGTATTTT. Its protein is CASSARTLGGTQYF. The complete variable domain, with remaining parts taken from reference TRBV9 and TRBJ2-3, reads DSGVTQTPKHLITATGQRVTLRCSPRSGDLSVYWYQQSLDQGLQFLIQYYNGEERAKGNILERFSAQQFPDLHSELNLSSLELGDSALYFCASSARTLGGTQYFGPGTRLTVL.

This chain connects TRBV28 to TRBJ1-5; tentatively, D is TRBD1 (5 bases). This CDR3 is 17 amino acids long. V was pared by 6 bases and J by 8 bases, with 26 bases between. CDR1 is MDHEN and CDR2 is SYDVKM in the germline V gene. CDR3 region: CASSLSWGQSSLKPQHF. CDR3 DNA: TGTGCCAGCAGCTTGTCGTGGGGCCAGTCCTCTTTAAAGCCCCAGCATTTT.

The chain's CDR3 is CASSLVDDLGQFF. As DNA, the CDR3 is TGTGCCAGCAGCTTAGTTGACGACCTAGGGCAGTTCTTC. The chain uses TRBV11-2 and TRBJ2-1, with D unclear. CDR3 length: 13 residues. The V and J ends lost 1 base and 12 bases respectively, with 13 bases between them. Germline lookup yields CDR1 SGHAT and CDR2 FQNNGV. Full variable domain (missing parts from reference TRBV11-2 and TRBJ2-1): EAGVAQSPRYKIIEKRQSVAFWCNPISGHATLYWYQQILGQGPKLLIQFQNNGVVDDSQLPKDRFSAERLKGVDSTLKIQPAKLEDSAVYLCASSLVDDLGQFFGPGTRLTVL.

The J gene is TRBJ1-2, the V gene TRBV6-1; possibly TRBD1 for D (5 bases). Trimming removed 2 bases from V and 4 bases from J, with 8 bases in between. This CDR3 spans 13 amino acids. CDR1 MNHNS and CDR2 SASEGT come from the germline V gene. DNA of the CDR3: TGTGCCAGCAGTGAAAGCGGGGGCTATGGCTACACCTTC. Translated: CASSESGGYGYTF.

V and J are TRBV28 and TRBJ1-5, with 7 bases fitting TRBD1. CDR3 length equals 15 residues. The germline gives CDR1 MDHEN, CDR2 SYDVKM. The ends lost 7 bases at V and 0 bases at J; junction bases unmatched: 6. CDR3 nucleotides: TGTGCCAGCACCAGACAGGGAACTAGCAATCAGCCCCAGCATTTT. This sequence encodes CASTRQGTSNQPQHF.

The J gene is TRBJ1-2, the V gene TRBV5-4, with 9 nucleotides matching TRBD1. CDR1 SGHNT and CDR2 YYREEE come from the germline V gene (reference sequence). The CDR3 has 16 amino acids. The V and J ends lost 4 bases and 2 bases, in that order; junction bases with no gene match: 9. The CDR3 coding sequence is TGTGCCAGCAGCCCTGCTTGGACAGGGGAGAACTATGGCTACACCTTC. It specifies CASSPAWTGENYGYTF.

V gene TRBV3-1 (or the pseudogene TRBV3-2) combines with J gene TRBJ1-2, with D possibly being TRBD1 (6 bases). CDR1 LGHDT and CDR2 YNNKEL come from the germline V gene (reference sequence). V was trimmed by 0 bases and J by 3 bases, leaving 11 bases between them. The CDR3 is 15 amino acids. The DNA of the CDR3 is TGTGCCAGCAGCCAAGATTCGGCAGGGGACTATGGCTACACCTTC. This sequence encodes CASSQDSAGDYGYTF.

The CDR3 sequence: CAISGLGQGWDNEQFF. The CDR3 DNA follows: TGTGCCATCAGTGGACTCGGACAGGGGTGGGACAATGAGCAGTTCTTC. The rearrangement uses TRBV10-3 and TRBJ2-1, with 9 bases aligning to TRBD1. The germline gives CDR1 ENHRY, CDR2 SYGVKD. This CDR3 has 16 residues. The J segment lost 5 bases and the V segment lost 4 bases, leaving 9 bases of the junction unmatched.

The genes are TRBV3-1 (or the pseudogene TRBV3-2) and TRBJ2-5, with a tentative D call TRBD1 (7 bases). The CDR3 has 14 amino acids. Germline CDR1 is LGHDT and CDR2 is YNNKEL (reference sequence). V was cut by 4 bases and J by 2 bases, with 11 bases left in between. The CDR3 sequence is CASSRGTVQETQYF. The CDR3 DNA follows: TGTGCCAGCAGCCGCGGGACAGTACAAGAGACCCAGTACTTC.

The gene calls are TRBV19 and TRBJ1-2; D gene unclear. Trimming cost V 7 bases and J 5 bases, with 8 bases left between them. The CDR3 is 11 residues long. Germline V gene sequence: CDR1 LNHDA, CDR2 SQIVND (reference sequence). CDR3 coding DNA: TGTGCCAGTACGTGGGAGTATGGCTACACCTTC. Protein sequence: CASTWEYGYTF.

This chain links TRBV12-3 or TRBV12-4 with TRBJ1-3; D is undetermined. V lost 8 bases and J lost 1, with 9 bases in between. The CDR3 is 13 amino acids. The CDR3 DNA reads as TGTGCCAGCTTCGTCTCTTCTGGAAACACCATATATTTT. Translation gives CASFVSSGNTIYF.

This clone was seen only once. The V gene is TRBV6-5, the J gene TRBJ1-2; weak D call: TRBD1 (5 bases). V was shortened by 6 bases and J by 4 bases, with 12 bases between the two germline ends. Germline V gene sequence: CDR1 MNHEY, CDR2 SVGAGI. The CDR3 spans 13 residues. Here the CDR3 reads CASSSEQAYGYTF. The DNA of the CDR3 is TGTGCCAGCAGCTCGGAACAGGCCTATGGCTACACCTTC.

This clone has a single count. V and J are TRBV5-1 and TRBJ1-2; 11 bases are shared with TRBD1. CDR3 length: 18 amino acids. From germline, CDR1 is SGHRS and CDR2 YFSETQ. The J segment lost 1 base and the V segment lost 0 bases, leaving 8 bases of the junction unmatched. As DNA, the CDR3 is TGCGCCAGCAGCTTGGCCGGGACAGGGGGAGTTGATAACTATGGCTACACCTTC. Its protein is CASSLAGTGGVDNYGYTF.

The J gene is TRBJ1-1, the V gene TRBV27; maybe TRBD1 (5 bases). Germline V gene lookup returns CDR1 MNHEY and CDR2 SMNVEV (reference sequence). CDR3 size: 14 residues. Trimming cost V 8 bases and J 2 bases, with 15 bases left between them. The CDR3 nucleotides read TGTGCCAGCTGGGGCCGACACCTCAACACTGAAGCTTTCTTT. Translating it yields CASWGRHLNTEAFF.

The chain is built from TRBV18 and TRBJ1-5; weak D call: TRBD1 (6 bases). The germline V gene encodes CDR1 KGHSH and CDR2 LQKENI. Trimming cost V 2 bases and J 5 bases, with 16 bases left between them. The CDR3 sequence is 16 residues long. This CDR3 reads CASSPNGGEGDQPQHF. CDR3 DNA: TGTGCCAGCTCACCAAACGGAGGGGAGGGGGATCAGCCCCAGCATTTT. Variable domain in full (rest from reference TRBV18 and TRBJ1-5): NAGVMQNPRHLVRRRGQEARLRCSPMKGHSHVYWYRQLPEEGLKFMVYLQKENIIDESGMPKERFSAEFPKEGPSILRIQQVVRGDSAAYFCASSPNGGEGDQPQHFGDGTRLSIL.

V and J are TRBV2 and TRBJ1-2; no firm D call. Germline-derived CDR1 and CDR2 are SNHLY and FYNNEI. This CDR3 comprises 16 residues. The V gene lost 6 bases and the J gene lost 0 bases, with 17 bases spanning the gap. This CDR3 reads CASRSSTQLANYGYTF. The CDR3 DNA reads as TGTGCCAGCAGATCCTCGACACAGTTAGCTAACTATGGCTACACCTTC.

This rearrangement joins TRBV28 to TRBJ2-7, with D possibly being TRBD2 (6 bases). The V gene lost 3 bases and the J gene lost 4 bases, with 16 bases spanning the gap. CDR3 length: 15 residues. CDR1 is MDHEN, CDR2 SYDVKM, per germline. CDR3: CASSFPQPGTYEQYF. CDR3 in DNA: TGTGCCAGCAGTTTTCCCCAGCCGGGGACTTACGAGCAGTACTTC.

The CDR3 here is CASAWAGDTDTQYF. The CDR3 DNA reads TGCGCCAGCGCTTGGGCGGGGGACACAGATACGCAGTATTTT. The chain carries TRBV5-1 and TRBJ2-3; the match to TRBD2 covers 7 bases. With 7 bases clipped from V and 2 bases from J, the junction kept 7 bases outside the gene matches. Germline V lookup: CDR1 SGHRS, CDR2 YFSETQ. CDR3 length equals 14 residues.